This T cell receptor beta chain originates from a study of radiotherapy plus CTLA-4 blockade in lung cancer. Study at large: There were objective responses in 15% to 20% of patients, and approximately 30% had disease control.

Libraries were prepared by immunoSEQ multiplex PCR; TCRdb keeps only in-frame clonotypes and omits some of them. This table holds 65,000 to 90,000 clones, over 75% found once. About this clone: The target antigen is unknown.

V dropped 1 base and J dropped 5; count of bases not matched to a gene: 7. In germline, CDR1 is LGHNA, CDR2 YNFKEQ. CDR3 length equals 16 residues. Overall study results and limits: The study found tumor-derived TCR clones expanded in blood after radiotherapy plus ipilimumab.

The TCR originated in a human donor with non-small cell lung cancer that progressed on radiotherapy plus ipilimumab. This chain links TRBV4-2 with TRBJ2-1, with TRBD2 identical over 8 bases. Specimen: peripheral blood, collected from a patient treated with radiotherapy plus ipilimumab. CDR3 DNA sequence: TGTGCCAGCAGCCAAGGACCGCGGGAGGCCGACAATGAGCAGTTCTTC. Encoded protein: CASSQGPREADNEQFF.